This T cell receptor beta chain is drawn from a study of blood T cell repertoires in COVID-19. This clone showed up just once. Germline V gives CDR1 KGHSH, CDR2 LQKENI. Trimming removed 6 bases at V and 0 bases at J, with 12 bases between. The CDR3 length is 15 residues. How the authors handled the data: Nucleated cell number was recorded as an estimate derived from reference gene primer amplification. This table comes from immunoSEQ multiplex PCR, and its TCRdb copy is limited to in-frame clones, with some not included. The V and J calls and clone size are taken from that table; D and trimming were inferred from the DNA. The profile shows under 120,000 clones, 69% of them singletons.

The sample taken for sequencing was peripheral blood. V is TRBV18 and J is TRBJ1-3; a weak D match, TRBD1 (5 bases). The clonotype was recovered from an older man with acute or convalescent COVID-19. The CDR3 is CASSPTDSSGNTIYF. DNA of the CDR3: TGTGCCAGCTCCCCGACAGACTCCTCTGGAAACACCATATATTTT.